The 22 T cell receptor beta chains listed next were all sequenced from one sample in a study of blood T cell repertoires in COVID-19. Data came from immunoSEQ multiplex PCR; TCRdb stores just in-frame clones and leaves some out. The sample carries under 50,000 clones, about 92% recorded once. Sequenced sample: peripheral blood. The origin of the receptors is a man between 65 and 79 years old with active COVID-19.

The V gene is TRBV15, the J gene TRBJ2-2; 8 bases line up with TRBD1. This CDR3 comprises 15 residues. Germline values: CDR1 LNHNV, CDR2 YYDKDF (reference sequence). V lost 6 bases, J lost 3 bases, and 6 bases stayed unmatched. The CDR3 DNA sequence: TGTGCCACCAGTGTTCAGGGGGCAGACACCGGGGAGCTGTTTTTT. It is translated as CATSVQGADTGELFF.

This sequence joins TRBV6-5 and TRBJ1-1, with D possibly TRBD1 on 5 matching bases. Trimming took 6 bases from V and 5 from J, leaving 13 bases between them. This CDR3 is 13 amino acids long. In germline, CDR1 is MNHEY, CDR2 SVGAGI. CDR3 sequence: CASRYRGGTEAFF. DNA of the CDR3: TGTGCCAGCAGGTATAGGGGTGGGACTGAAGCTTTCTTT.

J is TRBJ2-2 and V is TRBV28, with D hard to call. CDR3 size: 13 residues. Germline V lookup: CDR1 MDHEN, CDR2 SYDVKM. Trimming cost V 8 bases and J 1 base, with 8 bases left between them. The CDR3 protein is CASLFVNTGELFF. In nucleotides, the CDR3 is TGTGCCAGCCTGTTTGTGAACACCGGGGAGCTGTTTTTT.

This chain joins TRBV28 and TRBJ2-3; D not resolved. V lost 10 bases and J lost 0, with 11 bases in between. The CDR3 spans 13 residues. The germline V gene has CDR1 MDHEN and CDR2 SYDVKM. The DNA of the CDR3 is TGTGCCACCCCAGTTTATAGCACAGATACGCAGTATTTT. This encodes CATPVYSTDTQYF.

The chain couples TRBV5-1 to TRBJ2-2; 16 nucleotides match TRBD2. The CDR3 contains 18 residues. After removal of 4 bases from V and 4 bases from J, the junction contained 7 bases not matched to a gene. In germline, CDR1 is SGHRS, CDR2 YFSETQ. The CDR3 DNA reads as TGCGCCAGCAGCGACGGGACTAGCGGGGGGGTCCGCACCGGGGAGCTGTTTTTT. It translates to CASSDGTSGGVRTGELFF.

The chain is built from TRBV6-2 or TRBV6-3 and TRBJ2-2; D possibly corresponds to TRBD2 (5 bases). Germline CDR1 and CDR2: MNHEY and SVGEGT. V was clipped by 5 bases and J by 6 bases, with 16 bases between them. The CDR3 is made up of 15 amino acids. CDR3 residues: CASSLDSMVAGELFF. The CDR3 DNA reads as TGTGCCAGCAGTCTGGACTCTATGGTGGCCGGGGAGCTGTTTTTT.

CDR3 coding DNA: TGTGCCAGCAGCCAAGAGGTCGGGGACACCGCCTACGAGCAGTACTTC. Its translation: CASSQEVGDTAYEQYF. The chain is built from TRBV4-2 and TRBJ2-7, with TRBD1 as a possible D gene (6 bases). V was trimmed by 0 bases and J by 2 bases, leaving 14 bases between them. Germline V gene data show CDR1 as LGHNA and CDR2 as YNFKEQ. The CDR3 loop spans 16 amino acids.

This chain joins TRBV29-1 and TRBJ2-5; D perhaps matches TRBD1 (6 bases). The germline gives CDR1 SQVTM, CDR2 ANQGSEA. The V and J ends lost 3 bases and 3 bases respectively, with 11 bases between them. This CDR3 contains 13 residues. CDR3 sequence: CSVEAGVKETQYF. Here the CDR3 DNA reads TGCAGCGTTGAGGCAGGGGTAAAAGAGACCCAGTACTTC.

The chain has TRBV2 and TRBJ1-5; 7 bases map to TRBD1. CDR3 size: 15 residues. Germline CDR1 reads SNHLY; CDR2 reads FYNNEI. Germline trimming cut 7 bases from V and 1 base from J; bases unmatched to any gene: 7. The DNA of the CDR3 is TGTGCCAGCACGAGACAGGGTAGAAGCAATCAGCCCCAGCATTTT. Translating gives CASTRQGRSNQPQHF.

The genes are TRBV15 and TRBJ1-2; no clear D gene. The CDR3 length is 12 residues. The germline CDR1 and CDR2 sequences are LNHNV and YYDKDF (reference sequence). V was pared by 3 bases and J by 4 bases, with 6 bases between. CDR3 DNA: TGTGCCACCAGCAGCACCAGCTATGGCTACACCTTC. Amino acids: CATSSTSYGYTF.

The chain uses TRBV4-2 and TRBJ2-5; TRBD2 matches 10 bases. Germline CDR1 is LGHNA and CDR2 is YNFKEQ. Trimming removed 4 bases from V and 2 bases from J; junction bases left unmatched: 7. The CDR3 spans 16 residues. CDR3 DNA sequence: TGTGCCAGCAGCCCGTTGACTAGCGGGCGACAAGAGACCCAGTACTTC. Translation: CASSPLTSGRQETQYF.

This chain's CDR3 is CASRHTGVSYNEQFF. CDR3 in DNA: TGTGCCAGCAGACATACAGGGGTGTCCTACAATGAGCAGTTCTTC. V and J are TRBV2 and TRBJ2-1, with 7 bases that match TRBD1. Germline CDR1 SNHLY, CDR2 FYNNEI. The junction had 6 bases not matched to a gene; V was cut back by 6 bases and J by 1 base. The CDR3 is 15 amino acids.

The chain recombines TRBV7-9 with TRBJ2-6; a possible D gene is TRBD1 (6 bases). V was clipped by 4 bases and J by 4 bases, with 11 bases between them. The V gene's germline CDR1 is SEHNR and CDR2 FQNEAQ (reference sequence). This CDR3 comprises 15 residues. The CDR3 loop reads CASSSTGYGANVLTF. CDR3 bases: TGTGCCAGCAGCTCCACAGGGTACGGGGCCAACGTCCTGACTTTC.

V and J are TRBV10-2 and TRBJ2-5, with a weak D call TRBD2 (7 bases). Per germline, CDR1 WSHSY and CDR2 SAAADI. V was shortened by 8 bases and J by 5 bases, with 12 bases between the two germline ends. The CDR3 loop spans 12 amino acids. CDR3 region: CASGEGEETQYF. The CDR3 coding sequence is TGCGCCAGCGGGGAGGGGGAGGAGACCCAGTACTTC.

The chain carries TRBV28 and TRBJ2-5; a weak D match, TRBD2 (6 bases). Germline assignment: CDR1 MDHEN and CDR2 SYDVKM. The V end lost 6 bases, the J end lost 2 bases, and 19 bases lay between the germline ends. The CDR3 length is 16 residues. The CDR3, as DNA: TGTGCCAGCAGCACAATCTTGGGGGGAAGGCAAGAGACCCAGTACTTC. Its protein is CASSTILGGRQETQYF.

This clone was detected once. The V call is TRBV27, the J call TRBJ2-1; TRBD2 is a possible D gene (5 bases). Germline values: CDR1 MNHEY, CDR2 SMNVEV (reference sequence). Trimming took off 2 bases at V and 0 bases at J, with 14 bases between the two ends. The CDR3 extends over 17 amino acids. Here the CDR3 reads CASSLRSATSSYNEQFF. The CDR3 DNA follows: TGTGCCAGCAGTTTAAGGAGCGCTACTAGCTCCTACAATGAGCAGTTCTTC.

This chain links TRBV5-1 with TRBJ2-5; 7 nucleotides agree with TRBD1. The CDR3 is 15 amino acids. CDR1 is SGHRS, CDR2 YFSETQ, per germline. With 0 bases clipped from V and 4 bases from J, the junction kept 6 bases outside the gene matches. As DNA, the CDR3 is TGCGCCAGCAGCTTGGCAGGCAGGGGGAGAGAGACCCAGTACTTC. It codes for CASSLAGRGRETQYF.

This clone was recorded only once. The CDR3 region is CASGTSSYNEQFF. DNA of the CDR3: TGTGCCAGCGGGACTAGCTCCTACAATGAGCAGTTCTTC. The chain couples TRBV27 to TRBJ2-1, with 8 bases fitting TRBD2. In germline, CDR1 is MNHEY, CDR2 SMNVEV (reference sequence). The V segment lost 8 bases and the J segment 0 bases; nucleotides outside the gene matches: 0. The CDR3 is made up of 13 amino acids.

This chain links TRBV7-8 with TRBJ1-1; D ambiguous. The V and J ends lost 2 bases and 5 bases respectively, with 9 bases between them. CDR1 is SGHVS, CDR2 FQNEAQ, per germline. CDR3 length equals 13 residues. The CDR3 DNA reads as TGTGCCAGCAGCTTAAGGCAGAGGACTGAAGCTTTCTTT. This encodes CASSLRQRTEAFF.

The chain joins TRBV2 to TRBJ1-1, with a weak D call TRBD1 (5 bases). CDR1 SNHLY and CDR2 FYNNEI come from the germline V gene. The CDR3 contains 14 residues. The V gene lost 0 bases and the J gene lost 10 bases, with 15 bases spanning the gap. CDR3 DNA: TGTGCCAGCAGTGAAGCGGCGGGGCAGCGGACAGCTTTCTTT. As protein: CASSEAAGQRTAFF.

The chain recombines TRBV24-1 with TRBJ2-7; 12 bases match TRBD2. The ends lost 2 bases at V and 0 bases at J; junction bases unmatched: 10. The CDR3 runs to 19 residues. Germline CDR1 and CDR2: KGHDR and SFDVKD. CDR3 in amino acids: CATSDSGASGGAISYEQYF. The CDR3 bases are TGTGCCACCAGTGATTCCGGGGCTAGCGGGGGGGCCATCTCCTACGAGCAGTACTTC.

CDR3 DNA sequence: TGTGCCAGCAGTGAGAGTACCTTTAGCTCCTACAATGAGCAGTTCTTC. Translated: CASSESTFSSYNEQFF. The V call is TRBV2, the J call TRBJ2-1; D ambiguous. Germline CDR1 is SNHLY and CDR2 is FYNNEI. CDR3 length equals 16 residues. Trimming took 3 bases from V and 0 from J, leaving 12 bases between them.